Listed here are 26 T cell receptor beta chains from one sample, sequenced in a study of T cell repertoires in cytomegalovirus infection. TCRdb reanalysed the reads using MiXCR and keeps one entry per CDR3 protein. The sample holds 250,000 or so distinct CDR3 sequences; roughly an eighth are singletons and the top ten take 1.5% to 2%. The material sequenced was PBMCs. These receptors originate from a human donor in good health (CMV status not recorded). Some clones in this sample may be carry-over from other donors' samples.

This clonotype has a count of ten or more. The gene calls are TRBV6-5 and TRBJ2-5; the D gene could be TRBD1 or TRBD2 (6 bases each). V was cut by 0 bases and J by 4 bases, with 18 bases left in between. In germline, CDR1 is MNHEY, CDR2 SVGAGI. The CDR3 is 17 residues long. This CDR3 reads CASSYSSGGRGGETQYF. CDR3 nucleotides: TGTGCCAGCAGTTACTCTAGCGGAGGCAGGGGAGGAGAGACCCAGTACTTC.

This clonotype was observed many times. The chain has TRBV5-1 and TRBJ2-5; no clear D gene. V lost 0 bases and J 5 bases, leaving 11 bases between the germline ends. The germline V gene encodes CDR1 SGHRS and CDR2 YFSETQ. The CDR3 covers 14 residues. For the CDR3, the DNA is TGCGCCAGCAGCTTGGGGAAGGCGAGGGAGACCCAGTACTTC. The encoded protein is CASSLGKARETQYF. The whole variable domain, filled in from reference TRBV5-1 and TRBJ2-5, reads KAGVTQTPRYLIKTRGQQVTLSCSPISGHRSVSWYQQTPGQGLQFLFEYFSETQRNKGNFPGRFSGRQFSNSRSEMNVSTLELGDSALYLCASSLGKARETQYFGPGTRLLVL.

This clonotype occurred a few times. The chain has TRBV20-1 and TRBJ2-7; 7 nucleotides match TRBD1. The V and J ends lost 0 bases and 4 bases, in that order; junction bases with no gene match: 6. CDR3 size: 14 residues. Germline CDR1 reads DFQATT; CDR2 reads SNEGSKA (reference sequence). The CDR3 DNA follows: TGCAGTGCTAGAGATTCAAGGGGGCAGTACGAGCAGTACTTC. Its translation is CSARDSRGQYEQYF.

This clonotype was counted between two and nine times. This chain joins TRBV24-1 and TRBJ2-5; 10 bases are a match to TRBD1. The V and J ends lost 5 bases and 4 bases, in that order; junction bases with no gene match: 6. The CDR3 runs to 15 residues. In germline, CDR1 is KGHDR, CDR2 SFDVKD. This CDR3 is CATSAGTGAVETQYF. CDR3 in DNA: TGTGCCACCAGTGCCGGGACAGGGGCTGTAGAGACCCAGTACTTC.

This CDR3 reads CSARRELGGYTF. The CDR3 DNA follows: TGCAGTGCACGGCGGGAGTTGGGGGGCTACACCTTC. The chain links TRBV20-1 to TRBJ1-2; D is unresolved. Trimming took off 6 bases at V and 8 bases at J, with 16 bases between the two ends. The CDR3 covers 12 residues. Germline CDR1 and CDR2: DFQATT and SNEGSKA (reference sequence).

This clonotype was picked up many times. J is TRBJ2-3 and V is TRBV28, with 15 bases that match TRBD2. The germline V gene encodes CDR1 MDHEN and CDR2 SYDVKM. V was clipped by 5 bases and J by 0 bases; unmatched bases: 6. The CDR3 sequence is 18 residues long. CDR3 bases: TGTGCCAGCAGTAGGACTAGCGGGAGGGCAGCTAGCACAGATACGCAGTATTTT. It is translated as CASSRTSGRAASTDTQYF.

This chain connects TRBV29-1 to TRBJ1-4, with 8 bases matching TRBD1. Looked up from germline, CDR1 is SQVTM and CDR2 is ANQGSEA. The CDR3 runs 13 residues. V was clipped by 4 bases and J by 6 bases; unmatched bases: 4. The CDR3, as DNA: TGCAGCGTTGTAGGACAGGGAGATGAAAAACTGTTTTTT. Amino acids: CSVVGQGDEKLFF.

J is TRBJ2-7 and V is TRBV23-1; 7 bases are a match to TRBD1. TRBV23-1 is labeled an ORF, and its function is uncertain. Trimming cost V 11 bases and J 5 bases; bases outside gene matches: 12. This CDR3 has 13 amino acids. CDR3 amino acids: CAVNRGCVNEQYF. The CDR3 nucleotides read TGCGCCGTTAACAGGGGTTGTGTGAACGAGCAGTACTTC.

In this sample, this clonotype turned up many times. This sequence joins TRBV5-6 and TRBJ2-5; 7 bases are a match to TRBD1. This CDR3 has 15 residues. Germline V gene data show CDR1 as SGHDT and CDR2 as YYEEEE. The V segment lost 1 base and the J segment 3 bases; nucleotides outside the gene matches: 6. Here the CDR3 DNA reads TGTGCCAGCAGCTTGTACAGGGGCGTGGAAGAGACCCAGTACTTC. Translation gives CASSLYRGVEETQYF.

This clonotype was found many times. CDR3 sequence: CASSLHRASSGNTIYF. CDR3 nucleotide sequence: TGTGCCAGCAGCTTACACAGGGCCTCCTCTGGAAACACCATATATTTT. This chain joins TRBV7-2 and TRBJ1-3; tentative D call: TRBD1 (6 bases). V was trimmed by 2 bases and J by 0 bases, leaving 11 bases between them. The germline gives CDR1 SGHTA, CDR2 FQGNSA. The CDR3 is 16 residues long. Based on the CDR3 plus reference TRBV7-2 and TRBJ1-3, the full variable domain is GAGVSQSPSNKVTEKGKDVELRCDPISGHTALYWYRQSLGQGLEFLIYFQGNSAPDKSGLPSDRFSAERTGGSVSTLTIQRTQQEDSAVYLCASSLHRASSGNTIYFGEGSWLTVV.

CDR3 residues: CASSLTSSYNEQFF. The CDR3, as DNA: TGTGCCAGTTCCCTCACTAGCTCCTACAATGAGCAGTTCTTC. The chain employs TRBV19 and TRBJ2-1; TRBD2 might be the D (5 bases). V lost 8 bases, J lost 0 bases, and 11 bases lay in between. There are 14 residues in the CDR3. Germline V gene data show CDR1 as LNHDA and CDR2 as SQIVND (reference sequence).

This clonotype was recorded only once. This rearrangement joins TRBV20-1 to TRBJ1-1; possibly TRBD1 for D (6 bases). Trimming pared 7 bases from V and 3 bases from J, leaving 12 bases between. Germline V gives CDR1 DFQATT, CDR2 SNEGSKA (reference sequence). CDR3 length equals 12 residues. The CDR3 DNA sequence: TGCAGTGGAGGGGGGGAGGACACTGAAGCTTTCTTT. Its protein product is CSGGGEDTEAFF.

This clonotype was counted only a few times. The chain has TRBV28 and TRBJ2-1; D is undetermined. Trimming removed 5 bases at V and 15 bases at J, with 14 bases between. Germline values: CDR1 MDHEN, CDR2 SYDVKM. The CDR3 sequence is 11 residues long. The CDR3 sequence is CASSLARWLFF. The CDR3 coding sequence is TGTGCCAGCAGTCTCGCCCGCTGGCTGTTCTTC.

This clonotype was detected many times. The CDR3 reads CASSLGVGTYGYTF. CDR3 in DNA: TGTGCCAGCAGCTTGGGGGTTGGGACCTATGGCTACACCTTC. The rearrangement uses TRBV7-2 and TRBJ1-2; D might be TRBD1 (5 bases). This CDR3 comprises 14 residues. V lost 3 bases and J lost 4, with 12 bases in between. CDR1 is SGHTA and CDR2 is FQGNSA in the germline V gene. Using reference TRBV7-2 and TRBJ1-2 for the parts outside the CDR3, the full variable domain is GAGVSQSPSNKVTEKGKDVELRCDPISGHTALYWYRQSLGQGLEFLIYFQGNSAPDKSGLPSDRFSAERTGGSVSTLTIQRTQQEDSAVYLCASSLGVGTYGYTFGSGTRLTVV.

This clonotype was observed at least ten times. The chain couples TRBV7-2 to TRBJ1-1, with 10 bases fitting TRBD1. With V trimmed by 6 bases and J by 6 bases, 4 bases remained unmatched. Germline CDR1 reads SGHTA; CDR2 reads FQGNSA. The CDR3 has 13 amino acids. CDR3 in amino acids: CASRLTGGSEAFF. The CDR3 nucleotides read TGTGCCAGCAGGTTGACAGGGGGCTCTGAAGCTTTCTTT.

The table lists this clonotype with many counts. The rearrangement links TRBV19 to TRBJ2-1, with TRBD1 matching over 7 bases. The ends lost 3 bases at V and 3 bases at J; junction bases unmatched: 2. The CDR3 loop spans 14 amino acids. Germline CDR1 reads LNHDA; CDR2 reads SQIVND (reference sequence). This chain's CDR3 is CASSIPGGYNEQFF. The CDR3 DNA sequence: TGTGCCAGTAGTATCCCAGGGGGCTACAATGAGCAGTTCTTC. Filled out from reference TRBV19 and TRBJ2-1, the complete variable domain reads DGGITQSPKYLFRKEGQNVTLSCEQNLNHDAMYWYRQDPGQGLRLIYYSQIVNDFQKGDIAEGYSVSREKKESFPLTVTSAQKNPTAFYLCASSIPGGYNEQFFGPGTRLTVL.

This clonotype was observed at least ten times. This chain connects TRBV7-2 to TRBJ2-3, with 10 bases matching TRBD2. This CDR3 has 16 residues. V lost 5 bases, J lost 3 bases, and 8 bases stayed unmatched. The germline CDR1 and CDR2 sequences are SGHTA and FQGNSA. CDR3 in DNA: TGTGCCAGCAGCCATACTAGCGGGACTGGTACAGATACGCAGTATTTT. As protein: CASSHTSGTGTDTQYF.

V is TRBV11-1 and J is TRBJ1-3; D gene ambiguous. V was trimmed by 5 bases and J by 3 bases, leaving 11 bases between them. CDR1 and CDR2 (germline): SGHAT, FQDESV (reference sequence). The CDR3 has 14 amino acids. The chain's CDR3 is CASSRRGLGNTIYF. CDR3 bases: TGTGCCAGCAGCCGCCGAGGCCTTGGAAACACCATATATTTT.

This clonotype was recorded at least ten times. The J gene is TRBJ2-1, the V gene TRBV7-2, with a tentative D call TRBD1 (6 bases). Looked up from germline, CDR1 is SGHTA and CDR2 is FQGNSA. Between the trimmed V and J ends, which lost 0 bases and 3 bases, there was a span of 15 bases. This CDR3 is 17 amino acids long. The CDR3 DNA follows: TGTGCCAGCAGCTTAGCGCTAGGACAGACTGGCTACAATGAGCAGTTCTTC. Translated, it gives CASSLALGQTGYNEQFF.

This clonotype was seen at least ten times. The V gene is TRBV7-3, the J gene TRBJ2-5; D not resolved. Germline CDR1 SGHTA, CDR2 FQGTGA. This CDR3 contains 13 residues. V was pared by 5 bases and J by 5 bases, with 12 bases between. CDR3 nucleotide sequence: TGTGCCAGCAGCCGGGCGGCTGCGGAGACCCAGTACTTC. Encoded protein: CASSRAAAETQYF.

The chain combines TRBV19 with TRBJ2-3; 7 bases are a match to TRBD1. Germline CDR1 LNHDA, CDR2 SQIVND (reference sequence). The CDR3 contains 14 residues. V lost 6 bases and J lost 4; bases outside the gene matches: 7. The CDR3 nucleotides are TGTGCCAGTAGATTACAGGGGATCGCAGATACGCAGTATTTT. Translated: CASRLQGIADTQYF.

This clonotype was seen at least ten times. V is TRBV29-1 and J is TRBJ2-7; D possibly corresponds to TRBD1 (6 bases). Trimming cost V 6 bases and J 2 bases, with 14 bases left between them. The CDR3 loop spans 13 amino acids. Germline lookup yields CDR1 SQVTM and CDR2 ANQGSEA. Written as DNA, the CDR3 is TGCAGCGTCAATGGGGACACAACCTACGAGCAGTACTTC. Amino acid sequence: CSVNGDTTYEQYF.

This clonotype appeared a few times. The CDR3 DNA reads as TGCAGTGGGGTTGCCGCCGACAGGCCCAATCAGCCCCAGCATTTT. Translated, it gives CSGVAADRPNQPQHF. This chain connects TRBV20-1 to TRBJ1-5; perhaps TRBD1 as D (6 bases). Per germline, CDR1 DFQATT and CDR2 SNEGSKA (reference sequence). CDR3 length equals 15 residues. V gave up 7 bases and J gave up 3 bases, with 19 bases separating them.

This clonotype has a handful of counts. The chain uses TRBV5-4 and TRBJ1-3, with a tentative D call TRBD1 (5 bases). Germline values: CDR1 SGHNT, CDR2 YYREEE (reference sequence). The CDR3 is made up of 15 amino acids. The germline V and J ends were trimmed by 0 bases and 1 base, with 8 bases remaining between them. The CDR3 loop is CASSLGTPSGNTIYF. CDR3 DNA sequence: TGTGCCAGCAGCTTGGGGACACCTTCTGGAAACACCATATATTTT.

This clonotype turned up a few times. V and J are TRBV28 and TRBJ1-2, with D perhaps matching TRBD1 (6 bases). The CDR3 is made up of 14 amino acids. Germline loops: CDR1 MDHEN, CDR2 SYDVKM. Trimming left V 6 bases short and J 2 bases short, with 13 bases between. The CDR3 region is CASRKQGTNYGYTF. DNA for the CDR3: TGTGCCAGCAGAAAGCAGGGGACAAACTATGGCTACACCTTC.

This clonotype has a count of ten or more. The chain uses TRBV11-3 and TRBJ1-2; TRBD1 matches 7 bases. This CDR3 contains 15 residues. Germline CDR1 is SGHNT and CDR2 is YENEEA. The J segment lost 5 bases and the V segment lost 5 bases, leaving 11 bases of the junction unmatched. Here the CDR3 reads CASSATGSMHYGYTF. As DNA, the CDR3 is TGTGCCAGCAGCGCGACAGGGTCCATGCATTATGGCTACACCTTC.